These 17 T cell receptor beta chains were sequenced from one sample in a study of shared clonotypes between healthy human individuals. The repertoire was sequenced with immunoSEQ multiplex PCR; TCRdb's copy has only in-frame clones and lacks some. The sample holds more than 2,000,000 clones, just over 90% seen once. Sequences were obtained from naive CD4+ T cells from PBMCs. The subset is: CD45RA+ positively selected. These receptors were taken from a young man in good health. Some clones in this sample may be carry-over from other donors' samples.

J is TRBJ2-1 and V is TRBV13; D gene uncertain. V was cut by 5 bases and J by 2 bases, with 13 bases left in between. The germline gives CDR1 PRHDT, CDR2 FYEKMQ (reference sequence). The CDR3 length is 15 residues. CDR3: CASSPTEEAYNEQFF. The CDR3 DNA reads TGTGCCAGCAGCCCGACCGAAGAGGCCTACAATGAGCAGTTCTTC.

The rearrangement links TRBV5-1 to TRBJ1-1; 9 bases are shared with TRBD1. V shed 1 base, J shed 4 bases, and the junction held 2 bases outside the gene matches. The CDR3 totals 14 residues. Germline CDR1 SGHRS, CDR2 YFSETQ. The CDR3 spells CASSLMDRGTEAFF. The CDR3 bases are TGCGCCAGCAGCTTGATGGACAGGGGCACTGAAGCTTTCTTT.

The chain recombines TRBV29-1 with TRBJ2-1, with D perhaps TRBD1 (5 bases). Trimming cost V 7 bases and J 7 bases, with 20 bases left between them. This CDR3 spans 14 amino acids. Germline-derived CDR1 and CDR2 are SQVTM and ANQGSEA. The CDR3 sequence: CSAMGRLNINEQFF. The CDR3 DNA reads as TGCAGCGCCATGGGGCGCCTTAACATAAATGAGCAGTTCTTC.

V is TRBV7-9 and J is TRBJ2-7; 13 nucleotides agree with TRBD2. Germline CDR1 is SEHNR and CDR2 is FQNEAQ (reference sequence). The CDR3 has 15 residues. V shed 4 bases, J shed 2 bases, and the junction held 2 bases outside the gene matches. The CDR3 is CASSSGLAGPYEQYF. The CDR3 nucleotides are TGTGCCAGCAGCTCGGGACTAGCGGGACCCTACGAGCAGTACTTC.

This chain joins TRBV7-6 and TRBJ2-1; unclear D gene. Looked up from germline, CDR1 is SGHVS and CDR2 is FNYEAQ. This CDR3 has 14 residues. Trimming shortened V by 0 bases and J by 0 bases, and 3 bases separated the two germline ends. The CDR3 region is CASSLASSYNEQFF. CDR3 nucleotides: TGTGCCAGCAGCTTAGCTAGCTCCTACAATGAGCAGTTCTTC. The variable domain in full, completed from reference TRBV7-6 and TRBJ2-1, reads GAGVSQSPRYKVTKRGQDVALRCDPISGHVSLYWYRQALGQGPEFLTYFNYEAQQDKSGLPNDRFSAERPEGSISTLTIQRTEQRDSAMYRCASSLASSYNEQFFGPGTRLTVL.

The CDR3 is CASSACSRQGNTEAFF. As DNA, the CDR3 is TGTGCCAGCAGCGCGTGCTCCCGGCAGGGGAACACTGAAGCTTTCTTT. V is TRBV7-4 and J is TRBJ1-1, with D perhaps matching TRBD1 (5 bases). The V gene lost 5 bases and the J gene lost 1 base, with 17 bases spanning the gap. The CDR3 spans 16 residues. Germline V gives CDR1 SGHVT, CDR2 SQSDAQ.

This chain joins TRBV6-5 and TRBJ2-7; TRBD2 aligns across 7 bases. V was pared by 5 bases and J by 3 bases, with 7 bases of the junction left unmatched. The germline V gene has CDR1 MNHEY and CDR2 SVGAGI. This CDR3 spans 14 amino acids. CDR3 bases: TGTGCCAGCAGTCAGACGGGAGGCCGCTACGAGCAGTACTTC. Its translation: CASSQTGGRYEQYF.

The V gene is TRBV4-2, the J gene TRBJ2-5; 8 positions match TRBD2. V trimming: 1 base; J trimming: 3 bases; junction bases outside the gene matches: 4. The CDR3 runs to 15 residues. The germline V gene encodes CDR1 LGHNA and CDR2 YNFKEQ. CDR3 DNA: TGTGCCAGCAGCCAAGGGAGTAGCGGGAAAGAGACCCAGTACTTC. It codes for CASSQGSSGKETQYF.

This chain joins TRBV7-2 and TRBJ2-5; weak D call: TRBD1 (6 bases). Per germline, CDR1 SGHTA and CDR2 FQGNSA. There are 15 residues in the CDR3. V lost 5 bases to trimming and J lost 1 base, with 14 bases between them. CDR3 protein: CASSLGAGTQETQYF. As DNA, the CDR3 is TGTGCCAGCAGCCTGGGGGCAGGGACCCAAGAGACCCAGTACTTC.

This clone was counted a few times. The chain uses TRBV10-3 and TRBJ1-2; 9 nucleotides line up with TRBD1. The J segment lost 8 bases and the V segment lost 10 bases, leaving 5 bases of the junction unmatched. The CDR3 is 11 residues long. The germline CDR1 and CDR2 sequences are ENHRY and SYGVKD. CDR3 bases: TGTGCCAGCTCAACAGGGGGCGGCTACACCTTC. Its translation is CASSTGGGYTF.

The chain carries TRBV5-4 and TRBJ1-2, with 7 bases matching TRBD1. V dropped 4 bases and J dropped 4; count of bases not matched to a gene: 4. Germline CDR1 and CDR2: SGHNT and YYREEE (reference sequence). This CDR3 is built from 13 residues. The CDR3 reads CASSQGQLYGYTF. The DNA of the CDR3 is TGTGCCAGCAGCCAGGGACAGCTCTATGGCTACACCTTC.

The chain carries TRBV5-1 and TRBJ1-5; D is ambiguous. The CDR3 is 14 residues long. Germline V CDR1 and CDR2: SGHRS, YFSETQ. V lost 4 bases, J lost 5 bases, and 13 bases lay in between. The CDR3 region has the DNA TGCGCCAGCAGCGTTGGTGGTGCGGATCAGCCCCAGCATTTT. Amino acids: CASSVGGADQPQHF.

J is TRBJ2-1 and V is TRBV7-6; possible D gene TRBD2, 5 bases. There are 14 residues in the CDR3. Germline CDR1 and CDR2: SGHVS and FNYEAQ. Trimming pared 5 bases from V and 9 bases from J, leaving 17 bases between. DNA for the CDR3: TGTGCCAGCAGCCGGACTCTTAACACACCTGAGCAGTTCTTC. Its translation: CASSRTLNTPEQFF.

J is TRBJ2-7 and V is TRBV7-8, with 8 bases lining up with TRBD1. The ends lost 3 bases at V and 6 bases at J; junction bases unmatched: 4. The CDR3 is 13 amino acids. Germline V lookup: CDR1 SGHVS, CDR2 FQNEAQ. The CDR3 nucleotides read TGTGCCAGCAGCTTCGGACAGGGAGGCGAGCAGTACTTC. Translating gives CASSFGQGGEQYF.

This chain joins TRBV27 and TRBJ1-1; D is uncertain. The CDR3 is 17 residues long. From germline, CDR1 is MNHEY and CDR2 SMNVEV (reference sequence). V was clipped by 1 base and J by 4 bases, with 19 bases between them. Here the CDR3 DNA reads TGTGCCAGCAGTTTATTCGGTTCACAGCCGAGGGCCACTGAAGCTTTCTTT. Amino acids: CASSLFGSQPRATEAFF.

J is TRBJ2-3 and V is TRBV7-3; TRBD1 agrees at 7 bases. Germline V CDR1 and CDR2: SGHTA, FQGTGA. V lost 4 bases to trimming and J lost 4 bases; unmatched junction nucleotides: 8. This CDR3 is 15 amino acids long. The CDR3 region is CASSSDRTGPDTQYF. The CDR3 DNA reads TGTGCCAGCAGCTCGGACAGGACGGGCCCAGATACGCAGTATTTT.

The chain employs TRBV5-1 and TRBJ2-1, with D unresolved. CDR1 and CDR2 (germline): SGHRS, YFSETQ. V gave up 0 bases and J gave up 8 bases, with 21 bases separating them. The CDR3 is 17 residues long. CDR3 sequence reads: CASSLVGPLLIGDEQFF. In DNA, the CDR3 is TGCGCCAGCAGCTTGGTGGGCCCTCTCCTTATTGGCGATGAGCAGTTCTTC.